This T cell receptor (beta chain) was recovered during a study of cytomegalovirus exposure and HLA in healthy donors. Study-wide background: Caucasian-associated ancestry cluster membership applied to under 85% of nearly 400 genotyped donors.

The V gene's germline CDR1 is MDHEN and CDR2 SYDVKM. Trimming cost V 5 bases and J 5 bases, with 13 bases left between them. The CDR3 consists of 13 residues. Amplification used 60 Vbeta primers and 13 Jbeta primers. Some clones are missing from TCRdb's copy, which holds only in-frame ones; the method was immunoSEQ multiplex PCR. The sample lists 100,000 or so clones, 60% to 70% occurring once. The clonotype was recovered from a woman aged 25 to 39 in good health and CMV-seronegative. Sequenced sample: PBMCs. The chain has TRBV28 and TRBJ2-7; D remains unclear. The chain's CDR3 is CASSGPVADEQYF. CDR3 in DNA: TGTGCCAGCAGTGGCCCCGTGGCAGACGAGCAGTACTTC.